This paragraph covers one T cell receptor beta chain sequence. The antigen remains unidentified. This entry is derived from a study of shared clonotypes between healthy human individuals. Study results and caveats: Memory subsets had estimated richness that was generally smaller than that of naive subsets.

The split of CD4+ cells yielded CD45RA+ naive and CD45RA-negative memory subsets. Original data processing: There were no quality scores in the junction-only immunoSEQ sequences, so filtering differed. Only in-frame clones appear in the TCRdb table, and some are missing; sequencing was by immunoSEQ multiplex PCR. V and J calls and clone size are those listed in that table; D and trimming were worked out from the DNA. The table records some 2.3 million clones, over 90% of them present only once. Germline-derived CDR1 and CDR2 are LGHNA and YSLEER. The CDR3 spans 13 residues. Trimming removed 0 bases at V and 7 bases at J, with 7 bases between.

Source material: naive CD4+ T cells from PBMCs. Indicated subset: CD45RA+ positively selected. The V call is TRBV4-3, the J call TRBJ1-3; D not certain. The receptor was derived from a man in his late teens or twenties in good health. Some clones in this sample may be carry-over from other donors' samples. The chain's CDR3 is CASSQDQLNTIYF. The CDR3 region has the DNA TGCGCCAGCAGCCAAGATCAGTTGAACACCATATATTTT.